The clone carrying this T cell receptor beta chain was seen ten or more times. Its antigen is still unknown. For repertoire sequencing, the TCR beta CDR3 regions were amplified from RNA transcripts. The first round was an RT-PCR with HTBI primers, and the second round was a multiplex PCR. TCRdb used MiXCR to reprocess the multiplex PCR reads, holding one entry per CDR3 protein. Of approximately 480,000 distinct CDR3 sequences detected, 13% to 15% appear once; the ten largest clones hold roughly 10%. Other autoimmune diseases, uncontrolled infections, pregnancy or lactation ruled patients out of participation. Clinicians made diagnoses from clinical symptoms, serum thyroxine, TRAb, thyroid ultrasound and orbital computed tomography. CDR1 MNHEY and CDR2 SVGEGT come from the germline V gene. The CDR3 loop spans 14 amino acids. Trimming removed 2 bases from V and 0 bases from J, with 8 bases in between.

The sample originates from a study of Graves' ophthalmopathy and Graves' hyperthyroidism. Overall study results and limits: A model of 13 signatures distinguished ophthalmopathy from stable hyperthyroidism at approximately 88% sensitivity and 81.08% specificity. Most clonotypes expanded in thyroid above 0.001 frequency were present in blood too.

What was sequenced was blood. The V and J genes are TRBV6-2 or TRBV6-3 and TRBJ2-7; D not resolved. The clonotype was recovered from a woman in her 30s with Graves' ophthalmopathy. The CDR3 sequence: CASSYGDNSYEQYF. In nucleotides, the CDR3 is TGTGCCAGCAGTTACGGAGACAACTCCTACGAGCAGTACTTC.